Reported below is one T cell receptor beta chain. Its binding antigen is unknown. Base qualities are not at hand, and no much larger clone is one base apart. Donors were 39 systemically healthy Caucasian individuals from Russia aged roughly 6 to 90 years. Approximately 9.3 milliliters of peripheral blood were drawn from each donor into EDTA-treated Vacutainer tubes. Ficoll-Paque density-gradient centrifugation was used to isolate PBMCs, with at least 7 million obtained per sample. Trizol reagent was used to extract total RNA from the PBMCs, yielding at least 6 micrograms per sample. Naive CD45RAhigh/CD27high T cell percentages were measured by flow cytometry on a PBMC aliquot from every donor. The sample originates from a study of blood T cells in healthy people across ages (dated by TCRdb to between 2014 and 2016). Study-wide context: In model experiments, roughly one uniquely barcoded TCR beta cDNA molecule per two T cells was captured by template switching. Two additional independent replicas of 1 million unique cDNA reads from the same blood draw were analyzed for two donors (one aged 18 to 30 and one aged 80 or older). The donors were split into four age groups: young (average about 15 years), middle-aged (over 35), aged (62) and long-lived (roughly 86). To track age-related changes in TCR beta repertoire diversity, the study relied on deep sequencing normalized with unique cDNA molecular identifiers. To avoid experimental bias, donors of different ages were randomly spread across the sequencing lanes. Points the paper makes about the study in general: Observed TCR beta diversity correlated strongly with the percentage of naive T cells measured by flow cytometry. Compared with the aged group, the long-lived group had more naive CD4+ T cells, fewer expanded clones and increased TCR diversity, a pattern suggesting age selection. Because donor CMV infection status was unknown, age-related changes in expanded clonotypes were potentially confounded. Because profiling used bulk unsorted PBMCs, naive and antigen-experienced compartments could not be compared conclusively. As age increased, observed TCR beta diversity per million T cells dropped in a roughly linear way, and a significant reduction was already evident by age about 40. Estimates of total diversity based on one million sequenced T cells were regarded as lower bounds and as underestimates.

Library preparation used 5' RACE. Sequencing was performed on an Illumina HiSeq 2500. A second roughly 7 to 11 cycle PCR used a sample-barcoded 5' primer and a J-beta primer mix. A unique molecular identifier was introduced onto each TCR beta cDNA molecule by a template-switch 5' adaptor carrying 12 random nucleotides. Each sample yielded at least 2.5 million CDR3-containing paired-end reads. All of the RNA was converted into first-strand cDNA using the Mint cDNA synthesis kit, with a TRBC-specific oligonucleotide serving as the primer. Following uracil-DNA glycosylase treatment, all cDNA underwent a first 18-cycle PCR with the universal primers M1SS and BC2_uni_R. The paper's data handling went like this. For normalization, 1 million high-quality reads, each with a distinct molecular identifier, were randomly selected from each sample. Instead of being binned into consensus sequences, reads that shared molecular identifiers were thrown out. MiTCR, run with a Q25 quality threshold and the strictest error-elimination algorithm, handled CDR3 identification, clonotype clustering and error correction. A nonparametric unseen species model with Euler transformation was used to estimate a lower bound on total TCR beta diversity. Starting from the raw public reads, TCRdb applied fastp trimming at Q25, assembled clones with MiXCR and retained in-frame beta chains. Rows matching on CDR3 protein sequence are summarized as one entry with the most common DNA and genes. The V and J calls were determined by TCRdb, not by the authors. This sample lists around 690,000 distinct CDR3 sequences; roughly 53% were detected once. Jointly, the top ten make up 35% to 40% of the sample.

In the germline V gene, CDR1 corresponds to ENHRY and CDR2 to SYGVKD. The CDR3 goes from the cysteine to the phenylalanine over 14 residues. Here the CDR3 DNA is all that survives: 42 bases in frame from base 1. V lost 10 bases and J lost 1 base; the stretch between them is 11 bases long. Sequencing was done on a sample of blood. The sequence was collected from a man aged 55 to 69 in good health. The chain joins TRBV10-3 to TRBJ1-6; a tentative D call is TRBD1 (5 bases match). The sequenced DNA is TGTGCCAGCAGAGGGGAATCCTATAATTCACCCCTCCACTTT. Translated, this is CASRGESYNSPLHF.